This TCR beta chain originates from a study of OX40 agonist ivuxolimab in advanced cancers. About the research overall: In this cohort, patients received ivuxolimab, an agonistic anti-OX40 (CD134) antibody. Past anti-PD-1, anti-PD-L1 or anti-CTLA-4 therapy was accepted, and 30% to 50% had received some.

Libraries were prepared by immunoSEQ multiplex PCR; TCRdb keeps only in-frame clonotypes and omits some of them. The sample shows some 40,000 clones, approximately 82% of them seen only once. With respect to this clone: Its antigen remains unidentified.

The CDR3 has 14 amino acids. The germline V gene has CDR1 MNHEY and CDR2 SMNVEV (reference sequence). V was pared by 5 bases and J by 5 bases, with 16 bases between. Study findings and constraints: In the 0.1 to 3.0 mg/kg range, CD4+ and CD8+ blood T cells had expanded clonally by week 6.

This material consisted of CD4+ or CD8+ T cells sorted from blood, taken in a trial of the OX40 agonist ivuxolimab. The V gene is TRBV27, the J gene TRBJ2-7; D gene uncertain. This clonotype was obtained from an adult with an advanced solid tumor such as melanoma, head and neck, liver or kidney cancer. CDR3 in DNA: TGTGCCAGCAGTCCATCTCCACGAGTCCACGAGCAGTACTTC. This gives the protein CASSPSPRVHEQYF.